The 8 T cell receptor beta chains listed next were all sequenced from one sample in a study of OX40 agonist ivuxolimab in advanced cancers. Libraries were prepared by immunoSEQ multiplex PCR; TCRdb keeps only in-frame clonotypes and omits some of them. The table lists 60,000 to 100,000 clones, around 92% of them singletons. The sample here was CD4+ or CD8+ T cells sorted from blood, taken in a trial of the OX40 agonist ivuxolimab. The receptors here all came from an adult with an advanced solid tumor such as melanoma, head and neck, liver or kidney cancer.

This chain connects TRBV6-5 to TRBJ2-7; 9 bases map to TRBD1. Germline loops: CDR1 MNHEY, CDR2 SVGAGI. V shed 6 bases, J shed 5 bases, and the junction held 5 bases outside the gene matches. The CDR3 contains 13 residues. The CDR3 loop is CASRDRGSDEQYF. CDR3 in DNA: TGTGCCAGCAGGGACAGGGGAAGCGACGAGCAGTACTTC.

V usage is TRBV6-5 and J usage is TRBJ2-7; D call uncertain. The length of the CDR3 is 14 residues. The germline V gene encodes CDR1 MNHEY and CDR2 SVGAGI. The germline V and J ends were trimmed by 6 bases and 0 bases, with 12 bases remaining between them. The CDR3 region has the DNA TGTGCCAGCAGGGCGTGGGCGGACTCCTACGAGCAGTACTTC. Translation: CASRAWADSYEQYF.

The gene calls are TRBV10-3 and TRBJ2-5, with D perhaps matching TRBD1 (5 bases). Trimming removed 4 bases from V and 1 base from J, with 10 bases in between. The germline CDR1 and CDR2 sequences are ENHRY and SYGVKD. CDR3 length: 14 amino acids. CDR3 sequence reads: CAISGWGFQETQYF. The CDR3 DNA reads as TGTGCCATCAGTGGCTGGGGCTTCCAAGAGACCCAGTACTTC.

The chain recombines TRBV5-1 with TRBJ2-2; no firm D call. Germline V gene sequence: CDR1 SGHRS, CDR2 YFSETQ. Between the trimmed V and J ends, which lost 0 bases and 2 bases, there was a span of 11 bases. This CDR3 comprises 16 residues. The DNA of the CDR3 is TGCGCCAGCAGCTTGGACGGCCGAAAAAACACCGGGGAGCTGTTTTTT. Translating gives CASSLDGRKNTGELFF.

CDR3 residues: CASSEALGRLYNEQFF. The CDR3 DNA is TGTGCCAGCAGTGAAGCGCTTGGGAGACTATACAATGAGCAGTTCTTC. The chain recombines TRBV6-1 with TRBJ2-1; perhaps TRBD2 as D (5 bases). From germline, CDR1 is MNHNS and CDR2 SASEGT. The CDR3 is made up of 16 amino acids. The V and J ends lost 0 bases and 4 bases respectively, with 13 bases between them.

The gene calls are TRBV4-1 and TRBJ1-2, with D possibly being TRBD1 (6 bases). Germline V gives CDR1 MGHRA, CDR2 YSYEKL. The CDR3 is 16 residues long. The ends were cut back, 4 bases at V and 8 bases at J, with 23 bases in the middle. The CDR3 nucleotides are TGCGCCAGCAGCCCCAAGATTACTACAGGGCGCGGCGGCTACACCTTC. Its protein is CASSPKITTGRGGYTF.

The chain recombines TRBV6-1 with TRBJ2-1; unclear D gene. Trimming left V 1 base short and J 12 bases short, with 16 bases between. The CDR3 has 14 amino acids. Germline CDR1 MNHNS, CDR2 SASEGT. As DNA, the CDR3 is TGTGCCAGCAGTGAAGAGGGCTGGGTAGGCCCGCAGTTCTTC. Amino acids: CASSEEGWVGPQFF.

The chain combines TRBV5-1 with TRBJ2-1; 12 bases match TRBD2. V lost 4 bases to trimming and J lost 8 bases; unmatched junction nucleotides: 7. The CDR3 length is 15 residues. Germline values: CDR1 SGHRS, CDR2 YFSETQ. CDR3 sequence (DNA): TGCGCCAGCAGCCCGGGGGCTAGCGGGAGGGATGAGCAGTTCTTC. As protein: CASSPGASGRDEQFF.